Listed below are T cell receptor beta chains from one sample, sequenced in a study of metastatic and nonmetastatic thyroid tumors. Via MiXCR, TCRdb re-called the PCR reads. The sample includes some 4,500 clones, around 19% seen only once; the top ten take roughly 25%. Sequenced input: adjacent normal tissue. The receptors were gathered from a male donor with papillary thyroid cancer or a benign thyroid nodule (not recorded which). Some clones in this sample may be carry-over from other donors' samples. Both conserved end residues are part of each CDR3. The order of the fields is D gene, J gene, clone size, V gene, CDR3 protein, CDR3 DNA. D genes are given only for firm matches. Clone size appears in some rows only: once, few, many, or a class for an expanded clone.

d_call: -; j_call: TRBJ1-2; clone_size: -; v_call: TRBV27; cdr3_aa: CASRPYGSSYGYTF; cdr3_nt: TGTGCCAGCAGACCCTATGGCAGCTCCTATGGCTACACCTTC
d_call: TRBD2; j_call: TRBJ2-3; clone_size: few; v_call: TRBV6-2/TRBV6-3; cdr3_aa: CASKGSGDTQYF; cdr3_nt: TGTGCCAGCAAAGGTAGCGGGGATACGCAGTATTTT
d_call: -; j_call: TRBJ2-1; clone_size: medium-sized; v_call: TRBV12-3/TRBV12-4; cdr3_aa: CASSLGTTYNEQFF; cdr3_nt: TGTGCCAGCAGTTTAGGGACTACCTACAATGAGCAGTTCTTC
d_call: TRBD2; j_call: TRBJ2-7; clone_size: many; v_call: TRBV6-1; cdr3_aa: CASSDTSGADEQYF; cdr3_nt: TGTGCCAGCAGTGATACTAGCGGGGCCGACGAGCAGTACTTC
d_call: TRBD1; j_call: TRBJ2-3; clone_size: -; v_call: TRBV24-1; cdr3_aa: CATSARDSYTDTQYF; cdr3_nt: TGTGCCACCAGTGCACGGGACAGTTACACAGATACGCAGTATTTT
d_call: -; j_call: TRBJ1-4; clone_size: -; v_call: TRBV6-6; cdr3_aa: CASSYARLPEKLFF; cdr3_nt: TGTGCCAGCAGTTACGCCAGACTCCCTGAAAAACTGTTTTTT
d_call: TRBD1; j_call: TRBJ1-2; clone_size: many; v_call: TRBV27; cdr3_aa: CASSSQGGNYYGYTF; cdr3_nt: TGTGCCAGCAGTTCCCAAGGGGGCAATTACTATGGCTACACCTTC
d_call: -; j_call: TRBJ2-6; clone_size: -; v_call: TRBV28; cdr3_aa: CASSNRVSGANVLTF; cdr3_nt: TGTGCCAGCAGCAACAGGGTTTCTGGGGCCAACGTCCTGACTTTC
d_call: -; j_call: TRBJ1-5; clone_size: -; v_call: TRBV3-1; cdr3_aa: CASGDGLHNQPQHF; cdr3_nt: TGTGCCAGCGGAGACGGACTCCACAATCAGCCCCAGCATTTT
d_call: -; j_call: TRBJ2-5; clone_size: few; v_call: TRBV6-1; cdr3_aa: CARTRGGGETQYF; cdr3_nt: TGTGCCAGAACTAGGGGGGGCGGGGAGACCCAGTACTTC
d_call: -; j_call: TRBJ1-1; clone_size: medium-sized; v_call: TRBV7-9; cdr3_aa: CASSLVAETEAFF; cdr3_nt: TGTGCCAGCAGCTTAGTGGCGGAGACTGAAGCTTTCTTT
d_call: -; j_call: TRBJ2-3; clone_size: few; v_call: TRBV6-4; cdr3_aa: CASSESGTDTQYF; cdr3_nt: TGTGCCAGCAGTGAGTCCGGGACAGATACGCAGTATTTT
d_call: -; j_call: TRBJ2-2; clone_size: many; v_call: TRBV28; cdr3_aa: CASSLVRAGELFF; cdr3_nt: TGTGCCAGCAGTTTAGTGAGGGCCGGGGAGCTGTTTTTT
d_call: -; j_call: TRBJ1-3; clone_size: medium-sized; v_call: TRBV20-1; cdr3_aa: CSAIDGTGNTIYF; cdr3_nt: TGCAGTGCTATTGACGGAACTGGAAACACCATATATTTT
d_call: TRBD2; j_call: TRBJ2-3; clone_size: medium-sized; v_call: TRBV2; cdr3_aa: CASSVAGATDTQYF; cdr3_nt: TGTGCCAGCAGTGTAGCGGGGGCCACAGATACGCAGTATTTT
d_call: -; j_call: TRBJ2-1; clone_size: -; v_call: TRBV6-5; cdr3_aa: CASSYSGGTDGYNEQFF; cdr3_nt: TGTGCCAGCAGTTACTCGGGGGGTACCGATGGGTACAATGAGCAGTTCTTC
d_call: TRBD1; j_call: TRBJ2-7; clone_size: -; v_call: TRBV2; cdr3_aa: CASRGDRGGYEQYF; cdr3_nt: TGTGCCAGCAGGGGGGACAGGGGCGGCTACGAGCAGTACTTC
d_call: TRBD1; j_call: TRBJ1-1; clone_size: medium-sized; v_call: TRBV20-1; cdr3_aa: CSARPHRGHTEAFF; cdr3_nt: TGCAGTGCTAGACCCCACAGGGGTCACACTGAAGCTTTCTTT
d_call: -; j_call: TRBJ1-5; clone_size: few; v_call: TRBV19; cdr3_aa: CASRKDNSNQPQHF; cdr3_nt: TGTGCCAGTAGGAAGGACAATAGCAATCAGCCCCAGCATTTT
d_call: TRBD1; j_call: TRBJ2-7; clone_size: medium-sized; v_call: TRBV20-1; cdr3_aa: CSATGTGDEQYF; cdr3_nt: TGCAGTGCAACCGGGACAGGGGACGAGCAGTACTTC
d_call: TRBD1; j_call: TRBJ2-5; clone_size: -; v_call: TRBV6-1; cdr3_aa: CASSGTGTVQETQYF; cdr3_nt: TGTGCCAGCAGTGGAACCGGGACAGTCCAAGAGACCCAGTACTTC
d_call: TRBD2; j_call: TRBJ2-5; clone_size: medium-sized; v_call: TRBV3-1; cdr3_aa: CASSQGGGGNGETQYF; cdr3_nt: TGTGCCAGCAGCCAAGGGGGCGGGGGTAACGGGGAGACCCAGTACTTC
d_call: TRBD1; j_call: TRBJ1-1; clone_size: -; v_call: TRBV20-1; cdr3_aa: CSASSYGTAHTEAFF; cdr3_nt: TGCAGTGCTAGTTCCTACGGGACAGCCCACACTGAAGCTTTCTTT
d_call: -; j_call: TRBJ1-5; clone_size: many; v_call: TRBV4-1; cdr3_aa: CASSQEGSNRNQPQHF; cdr3_nt: TGCGCCAGCAGCCAAGAAGGCAGTAATCGCAATCAGCCCCAGCATTTT
d_call: -; j_call: TRBJ2-3; clone_size: -; v_call: TRBV27; cdr3_aa: CASSPSNLAADTQYF; cdr3_nt: TGTGCCAGCAGCCCCTCCAATCTGGCGGCAGATACGCAGTATTTT
d_call: -; j_call: TRBJ1-2; clone_size: few; v_call: TRBV27; cdr3_aa: CASSLRSGYGYTF; cdr3_nt: TGTGCCAGCAGTTTGAGGTCTGGCTATGGCTACACCTTC
d_call: -; j_call: TRBJ1-1; clone_size: medium-sized; v_call: TRBV28; cdr3_aa: CASSLGMNTEAFF; cdr3_nt: TGTGCCAGCAGTTTGGGGATGAACACTGAAGCTTTCTTT
d_call: TRBD1; j_call: TRBJ2-2; clone_size: -; v_call: TRBV2; cdr3_aa: CASNDGDRAGELFF; cdr3_nt: TGTGCCAGCAACGACGGGGACAGGGCCGGGGAGCTGTTTTTT
d_call: -; j_call: TRBJ1-1; clone_size: -; v_call: TRBV6-1; cdr3_aa: CASSEAAGTMGTEAFF; cdr3_nt: TGTGCCAGCAGTGAAGCTGCAGGTACCATGGGCACTGAAGCTTTCTTT
d_call: TRBD2; j_call: TRBJ2-2; clone_size: medium-sized; v_call: TRBV27; cdr3_aa: CASSYSGGADGELFF; cdr3_nt: TGTGCCAGCAGTTACAGCGGGGGGGCCGACGGGGAGCTGTTTTTT
d_call: -; j_call: TRBJ1-4; clone_size: few; v_call: TRBV4-1; cdr3_aa: CASSLGHPGEKLFF; cdr3_nt: TGCGCCAGCAGCCTAGGACACCCAGGGGAAAAACTGTTTTTT